This T cell receptor beta chain was captured in a study of human T cells and chemical hapten exposure. Time point given: patch test 3, about 24 weeks after DPC sensitization. The treatment denotes: therapeutic diphenylcyclopropenone sensitization with weekly scalp DPC. Each CDR3 protein gets one entry after TCRdb re-called the RACE reads with MiXCR. This sample yields roughly 100,000 distinct CDR3 sequences, of which 34% are seen a single time; roughly 2.7% belongs to the top ten. The germline CDR1 and CDR2 sequences are SGHNT and YENEEA. CDR3 size: 13 residues. The V end was cut by 2 bases, the J end by 9 bases, with 8 bases between.

The input for sequencing was whole blood, taken in connection with sensitization to the hapten diphenylcyclopropenone (DPC). J is TRBJ1-6 and V is TRBV11-3; D remains ambiguous. This TCR was recovered from a man aged 35-49 years with alopecia areata. Some clones in this sample may be carry-over from other donors' samples. CDR3 protein: CASSLNPPSPLHF. CDR3 sequence (DNA): TGTGCCAGCAGCTTAAACCCACCTTCACCCCTCCACTTT.